This T cell receptor beta chain was identified during a study of blood T cell repertoires in COVID-19. Study in general: Some COVID-19 samples were acute and others convalescent; all came from the United States, Italy and Spain. PBMCs, B-cell-depleted T cells, or T cells were the source of the cDNA or gDNA that made up the material.

Study processing details: Estimated nucleated cell counts came from reference gene primer amplification. TCRdb's copy holds only in-frame clones and misses some; the assay was immunoSEQ multiplex PCR. Clone size and the V and J calls come from that table; the DNA yielded D and trimming. The profile shows more than 95,000 clones, approximately 91% of them singletons. The sample comprised peripheral blood. This TCR was sampled from an elderly woman with acute or convalescent COVID-19.

The CDR3 loop is CASSAQAGNTEAFF. In nucleotides, the CDR3 is TGTGCCAGCAGCGCCCAGGCGGGGAACACTGAAGCTTTCTTT. The chain carries TRBV9 and TRBJ1-1; D is undetermined. The germline V gene encodes CDR1 SGDLS and CDR2 YYNGEE. With 3 bases removed from V and 1 base from J, the gap between germline ends came to 10 bases. This CDR3 is 14 amino acids long.